This entry concerns a single T cell receptor (beta chain). Its antigen remains unidentified. The germline gives CDR1 SGHRS, CDR2 YFSETQ. The CDR3 has 16 residues. With 0 bases clipped from V and 4 bases from J, the junction kept 7 bases outside the gene matches. TCRdb passed the RT-PCR reads through MiXCR, listing each CDR3 protein once. The table records roughly 500,000 distinct CDR3 sequences, roughly a quarter of them present only once. The data belong to a study of response to subunit inactivated influenza vaccine. Study results and limitations: Only a handful of new T cells, the authors suggested, are recruited with each seasonal influenza vaccination.

This same sample was also part of a study on T cells expressing NK-cell markers. That paper adds: A 5'RACE template switching approach incorporating UMIs was used to make TCR beta cDNA. Within the sequenced cohort of eight donors, seven exhibited HCMV seropositivity and one was seronegative. The sorts in several experiments were restricted to alpha-beta TCR T cells by an anti-gamma-delta TCR antibody. More than 5 donors showed dominant NKG2C+ clonotypes comprising roughly 1.0-7.5% of their CD8+ T cells.

The sequences come from CD4+ T cells sorted from PBMCs, collected less than 13 days after vaccination. This chain joins TRBV5-1 and TRBJ2-1, with 7 bases identical to TRBD2. This clonotype was obtained from a man aged 50-60 years who received an inactivated influenza vaccine. CDR3 DNA sequence: TGCGCCAGCAGCTTGGGGCCGACTAGCATTTACAATGAGCAGTTCTTC. Its protein product is CASSLGPTSIYNEQFF. The full variable domain, its missing parts supplied by reference TRBV5-1 and TRBJ2-1, is KAGVTQTPRYLIKTRGQQVTLSCSPISGHRSVSWYQQTPGQGLQFLFEYFSETQRNKGNFPGRFSGRQFSNSRSEMNVSTLELGDSALYLCASSLGPTSIYNEQFFGPGTRLTVL.